Each of the 26 T cell receptor beta chains below was sequenced from the same sample in a study of metastatic and nonmetastatic thyroid tumors. TCRdb redid the clone calls on the PCR reads using MiXCR. The sample holds about 25,000 clones; 22% are singletons and the top ten take roughly 8%. None of the patients had undergone any treatment ahead of thyroid surgery. The source material was blood. These receptors all stem from a female donor with papillary thyroid cancer or a benign thyroid nodule (not recorded which). Some clones in this sample may be carry-over from other donors' samples.

This clone was seen ten or more times. The chain links TRBV20-1 to TRBJ1-5; D unresolved. Deletions cut 4 bases from V and 0 bases from J, with 10 bases between. Germline V lookup: CDR1 DFQATT, CDR2 SNEGSKA (reference sequence). The CDR3 has 14 amino acids. The DNA for the CDR3 is TGCAGTGCTATCGGGTGGAATAGCAATCAGCCCCAGCATTTT. As protein: CSAIGWNSNQPQHF.

This clone was observed many times. Germline and junction disagree at one end, which may indicate a read error. DNA of the CDR3: TGTGTCAGCAGCCAAGAGGTCGACGCTGGGGCCAACGTCCTGACTTTC. It is translated as CVSSQEVDAGANVLTF. The chain is built from TRBV3-1 and TRBJ2-6; no clear D gene. This CDR3 has 16 residues. Per germline, CDR1 LGHDT and CDR2 YNNKEL (reference sequence).

This clone was observed a few times. The chain combines TRBV10-3 with TRBJ1-1, with TRBD1 as a possible D gene (6 bases). Trimming took 3 bases from V and 6 from J, leaving 23 bases between them. The CDR3 is 17 amino acids. CDR1 and CDR2 (germline): ENHRY, SYGVKD. The DNA of the CDR3 is TGTGCCATCAGTGAAATGTCGAGGGGACAAAGTATGGCTGAAGCTTTCTTT. Translation gives CAISEMSRGQSMAEAFF.

The chain employs TRBV30 and TRBJ2-1, with 11 bases identical to TRBD2. With V trimmed by 3 bases and J by 3 bases, 4 bases remained unmatched. The CDR3 runs 15 residues. CDR1 is GTSNPN, CDR2 SVGIG, per germline (reference sequence). CDR3 sequence: CAWSPLAGDYNEQFF. In DNA form, the CDR3 reads TGTGCCTGGAGCCCACTAGCGGGAGACTACAATGAGCAGTTCTTC. Based on the CDR3 plus reference TRBV30 and TRBJ2-1, the full variable domain is SQTIHQWPATLVQPVGSPLSLECTVEGTSNPNLYWYRQAAGRGLQLLFYSVGIGQISSEVPQNLSASRPQDRQFILSSKKLLLSDSGFYLCAWSPLAGDYNEQFFGPGTRLTVL.

This clone was observed many times. The chain carries TRBV5-6 and TRBJ1-2, with D tentatively TRBD1 (5 bases). CDR3 length: 15 amino acids. Germline values: CDR1 SGHDT, CDR2 YYEEEE. V shed 4 bases and J shed 4 bases, with 17 bases lying between them. The CDR3 region is CASSPREDTSYGYTF. The CDR3 bases are TGTGCCAGCAGCCCAAGAGAGGACACATCCTATGGCTACACCTTC.

This clone showed up many times. The rearrangement joins TRBV3-1 to TRBJ1-2; D is possibly TRBD1 (6 bases). From germline, CDR1 is LGHDT and CDR2 YNNKEL (reference sequence). CDR3 length: 19 amino acids. Trimming took off 3 bases at V and 4 bases at J, with 27 bases between the two ends. The CDR3 DNA reads as TGTGCCAGCAGCCACAACCGGGGATCCGGGGGCAGGGCTGGCTATGGCTACACCTTC. Translating it yields CASSHNRGSGGRAGYGYTF.

This clone was counted a few times. This chain joins TRBV6-6 and TRBJ2-5; 7 bases are a match to TRBD2. V lost 2 bases, J lost 5 bases, and 8 bases stayed unmatched. In germline, CDR1 is MNHNY, CDR2 SVGAGI (reference sequence). CDR3 size: 15 residues. The CDR3 sequence is CASSYDWGGVETQYF. The CDR3 nucleotides are TGTGCCAGCAGTTACGATTGGGGGGGTGTGGAGACCCAGTACTTC.

This clone has a count of ten or more. V usage is TRBV18 and J usage is TRBJ1-1; D remains ambiguous. The CDR3 runs to 16 residues. V was cut by 1 base and J by 1 base, with 13 bases left in between. Germline V gives CDR1 KGHSH, CDR2 LQKENI. The CDR3, as DNA: TGTGCCAGCTCACCACGTACTTTCGGGTCGAACACTGAAGCTTTCTTT. As protein: CASSPRTFGSNTEAFF.

This clone is medium-sized within its sample. The rearrangement links TRBV6-6 to TRBJ1-1, with D possibly being TRBD1 (6 bases). Germline CDR1 is MNHNY and CDR2 is SVGAGI (reference sequence). The CDR3 spans 13 residues. Trimming shortened V by 2 bases and J by 4 bases, and 8 bases separated the two germline ends. The CDR3 region is CASSYEGGTEAFF. CDR3 nucleotide sequence: TGTGCCAGCAGTTACGAGGGGGGCACTGAAGCTTTCTTT.

This clone has ten or more counts. V gene TRBV5-6 combines with J gene TRBJ1-2; TRBD1 is a possible D gene (5 bases). CDR3 length: 13 residues. CDR1 and CDR2 from the germline V gene are SGHDT and YYEEEE. Trimming took off 0 bases at V and 8 bases at J, with 11 bases between the two ends. CDR3 DNA: TGTGCCAGCAGCTTGGAGGCAGGGCCCGGCTACACCTTC. Its protein product is CASSLEAGPGYTF. Full variable domain (remainder filled in from reference TRBV5-6 and TRBJ1-2): DAGVTQSPTHLIKTRGQQVTLRCSPKSGHDTVSWYQQALGQGPQFIFQYYEEEERQRGNFPDRFSGHQFPNYSSELNVNALLLGDSALYLCASSLEAGPGYTFGSGTRLTVV.

This chain's CDR3 is CASSLEGTGNTIYF. CDR3 nucleotides: TGCGCCAGCAGCTTGGAGGGGACAGGGAACACCATATATTTT. This chain connects TRBV5-1 to TRBJ1-3; 9 nucleotides line up with TRBD1. Looked up from germline, CDR1 is SGHRS and CDR2 is YFSETQ. CDR3 size: 14 residues. With V trimmed by 0 bases and J by 7 bases, 2 bases remained unmatched.

This clone is deemed medium-sized. The chain recombines TRBV6-1 with TRBJ1-4; 7 nucleotides match TRBD1. This CDR3 comprises 12 residues. J lost 8 bases, V lost 3 bases, and 0 bases had no gene match. Germline V CDR1 and CDR2: MNHNS, SASEGT. The CDR3 region has the DNA TGTGCCAGCAGTGAGACAGGGGAAAAACTGTTTTTT. This codes for CASSETGEKLFF.

V usage is TRBV6-4 and J usage is TRBJ2-3; no clear D. The CDR3 contains 14 residues. From germline, CDR1 is MRHNA and CDR2 SNTAGT. V lost 2 bases to trimming and J lost 3 bases, with 9 bases between them. This CDR3 is CASSDKADTDTQYF. The CDR3 DNA follows: TGTGCCAGCAGTGACAAGGCAGATACAGATACGCAGTATTTT.

By share, this clone ranks as medium-sized. This chain links TRBV6-1 with TRBJ1-2; tentative D call: TRBD1 (6 bases). There are 14 residues in the CDR3. Trimming cost V 5 bases and J 0 bases, with 10 bases left between them. Germline V CDR1 and CDR2: MNHNS, SASEGT. CDR3 region: CASSLTGPNYGYTF. The CDR3 DNA sequence: TGTGCCAGCAGTTTGACAGGCCCTAACTATGGCTACACCTTC.

This clone was seen many times. Given a much more abundant clone one base away, this may be a read error. The V gene is TRBV2, the J gene TRBJ2-3, with D possibly TRBD1 on 5 matching bases. The CDR3 spans 14 residues. V was trimmed by 4 bases and J by 5 bases, leaving 13 bases between them. Germline assignment: CDR1 SNHLY and CDR2 FYNNEI. Here the CDR3 DNA reads TGTGCCAGCAGTGGTACAGGAGAAGGAGATACGCAGTATTTT. The encoded protein is CASSGTGEGDTQYF.

This clone appeared many times. The J gene is TRBJ2-3, the V gene TRBV6-2 or TRBV6-3, with D possibly TRBD1 on 6 matching bases. The V gene's germline CDR1 is MNHEY and CDR2 SVGEGT. The CDR3 runs to 15 residues. Trimming stripped 0 bases from V and 2 bases from J, with 9 bases between. DNA for the CDR3: TGTGCCAGCAGTTACTCAGAGGGGGACACAGATACGCAGTATTTT. Its protein is CASSYSEGDTDTQYF.

The sample holds many counts of this clone. The chain links TRBV5-1 to TRBJ1-2; D gene unclear. The CDR3 contains 13 residues. With 0 bases removed from V and 7 bases from J, the gap between germline ends came to 10 bases. Germline values: CDR1 SGHRS, CDR2 YFSETQ. CDR3 sequence: CASSLAEGSGYTF. CDR3 DNA sequence: TGCGCCAGCAGCTTGGCCGAGGGCTCTGGCTACACCTTC.

This clone came up many times. This chain joins TRBV20-1 and TRBJ2-1, with 10 bases that match TRBD1. J gave up 4 bases and V 7 bases, and 13 bases lay outside the gene matches. CDR1 is DFQATT and CDR2 is SNEGSKA in the germline V gene (reference sequence). This CDR3 comprises 16 residues. The CDR3 region has the DNA TGCAGTGTTCCGGGACAGGGGACCGCGAGGTACAATGAGCAGTTCTTC. It is translated as CSVPGQGTARYNEQFF.

The CDR3 loop is CASSLAGREYGYTF. The CDR3 DNA reads TGTGCCAGCAGCTTGGCCGGTCGGGAGTATGGCTACACCTTC. The rearrangement links TRBV5-6 to TRBJ1-2; D call uncertain. With 0 bases removed from V and 5 bases from J, the gap between germline ends came to 11 bases. Germline V gene sequence: CDR1 SGHDT, CDR2 YYEEEE. The CDR3 contains 14 residues.

The sample holds many counts of this clone. This chain joins TRBV20-1 and TRBJ2-5; D is perhaps TRBD2 (5 bases). Germline loops: CDR1 DFQATT, CDR2 SNEGSKA (reference sequence). CDR3 length equals 15 residues. The V gene lost 0 bases and the J gene lost 4 bases, with 15 bases spanning the gap. CDR3 sequence: CSARDRITSSETQYF. The CDR3 region has the DNA TGCAGTGCTAGAGATCGTATTACTAGTTCAGAGACCCAGTACTTC.

The CDR3 loop is CAWSVRAVTLSYNEQFF. Here the CDR3 DNA reads TGTGCCTGGAGTGTACGGGCAGTCACTCTCTCCTACAATGAGCAGTTCTTC. The genes are TRBV30 and TRBJ2-1; D remains ambiguous. The V gene's germline CDR1 is GTSNPN and CDR2 SVGIG (reference sequence). V lost 0 bases, J lost 0 bases, and 15 bases lay in between. The CDR3 contains 17 residues. Full variable domain (rest looked up from reference TRBV30 and TRBJ2-1): SQTIHQWPATLVQPVGSPLSLECTVEGTSNPNLYWYRQAAGRGLQLLFYSVGIGQISSEVPQNLSASRPQDRQFILSSKKLLLSDSGFYLCAWSVRAVTLSYNEQFFGPGTRLTVL.

This clone turned up a few times. This may stem from a read error, because a much larger clone lies one nucleotide away. This chain connects TRBV11-2 to TRBJ1-4, with TRBD1 as a possible D gene (5 bases). The CDR3 loop spans 14 amino acids. V shed 3 bases and J shed 7 bases, with 12 bases lying between them. Germline CDR1 SGHAT, CDR2 FQNNGV. For the CDR3, the DNA is TGTGCCAGCAGCTTGGGGGGTTATTGTGAAAAACTGTTTTTT. Translation: CASSLGGYCEKLFF.

The chain recombines TRBV5-1 with TRBJ1-6; possibly TRBD1 for D (6 bases). The length of the CDR3 is 15 residues. From germline, CDR1 is SGHRS and CDR2 YFSETQ. Trimming removed 0 bases at V and 8 bases at J, with 12 bases between. The CDR3 nucleotides are TGCGCCAGCAGCTTGGCGGTCCCAGGGGATTCACCCCTCCACTTT. It codes for CASSLAVPGDSPLHF.

V is TRBV20-1 and J is TRBJ1-1; TRBD1 agrees at 8 bases. This CDR3 is built from 13 residues. V trimming: 5 bases; J trimming: 0 bases; junction bases outside the gene matches: 2. Germline CDR1 DFQATT, CDR2 SNEGSKA (reference sequence). CDR3 amino acids: CSAPGQVNTEAFF. In nucleotides, the CDR3 is TGCAGTGCTCCGGGACAGGTGAACACTGAAGCTTTCTTT.

This clone was recorded at least ten times. V usage is TRBV19 and J usage is TRBJ1-5; D not resolved. Trimming left V 6 bases short and J 0 bases short, with 3 bases between. The CDR3 consists of 12 residues. Germline V CDR1 and CDR2: LNHDA, SQIVND (reference sequence). CDR3 protein: CASSFSNQPQHF. CDR3 nucleotide sequence: TGTGCCAGTAGCTTTAGCAATCAGCCCCAGCATTTT.

This clone occurred many times. Within the sample, other DNA sequences also encode this same CDR3. The chain recombines TRBV2 with TRBJ2-6, with TRBD1 matching over 7 bases. This CDR3 is built from 16 residues. V lost 5 bases, J lost 4 bases, and 8 bases stayed unmatched. The germline gives CDR1 SNHLY, CDR2 FYNNEI. The CDR3, as DNA: TGTGCCAGCAGTTGGACAGGCAGTACGGGGGCCAACGTCCTGACTTTC. Its protein is CASSWTGSTGANVLTF.